The 2 T cell receptor beta chains below were found in one sample sequenced in a study of T cells in Graves' hyperthyroidism and ophthalmopathy (dated by TCRdb to the late 2010s). The library was produced with multiplex PCR. Sequenced on an Illumina HiSeq 2000. Amplification of TCR beta CDR3 regions was carried out from RNA transcripts. For the first round of RT-PCR on the TCR CDR3, the HTBI primer set was used together with the Qiagen OneStep RT-PCR kit. The public reads were quality trimmed at Q25 with fastp and then assembled into clones with MiXCR by TCRdb, keeping productive beta chains. A single entry per CDR3 protein holds the most common genes and DNA from its merged rows. Within this sample are around 500,000 distinct CDR3 sequences, with 20% to 25% of them counted one time only. The ten top clones hold 49% of the sample. Sequencing was performed on blood. The receptors come from a woman aged 70-85 years with Graves' ophthalmopathy.

The gene calls are TRBV10-2 and TRBJ1-1; D is unclear. The CDR3 extends over 15 amino acids. V was pared by 0 bases and J by 0 bases, with 8 bases between. The germline CDR1 and CDR2 sequences are WSHSY and SAAADI. The CDR3 DNA follows: TGCGCCAGCAGTGAGTCGACGGCCCTGAACACTGAAGCTTTCTTT. Protein: CASSESTALNTEAFF.

The V call is TRBV5-1, the J call TRBJ2-2, with D tentatively TRBD2 (5 bases). V was pared by 4 bases and J by 2 bases, with 15 bases between. Germline lookup yields CDR1 SGHRS and CDR2 YFSETQ. The CDR3 runs 16 residues. The CDR3: CASSQRPGLNTGELFF. In DNA form, the CDR3 reads TGCGCCAGCAGCCAACGACCCGGACTTAACACCGGGGAGCTGTTTTTT.